A single TCR beta chain is shown here with its context. This specimen comes from a study of blood T cell repertoires in COVID-19. TCRdb's table, derived via immunoSEQ multiplex PCR, lists solely in-frame clones and lacks some. The sample consists of approximately 150,000 clones, 65% to 85% of them appearing once. The specimen sequenced was PBMCs or T cells enriched from blood (not recorded which). The TCR sequence derives from a man aged 70 or older who had been exposed to COVID-19.

The CDR3 loop reads CASSLGGAGKLFF. The CDR3 coding sequence is TGTGCCAGCAGCCTCGGGGGGGCAGGAAAACTGTTTTTT. The J gene is TRBJ1-4, the V gene TRBV7-2; a possible D gene is TRBD1 (6 bases). Germline lookup yields CDR1 SGHTA and CDR2 FQGNSA. The CDR3 sequence is 13 residues long. Trimming took off 5 bases at V and 10 bases at J, with 14 bases between the two ends.